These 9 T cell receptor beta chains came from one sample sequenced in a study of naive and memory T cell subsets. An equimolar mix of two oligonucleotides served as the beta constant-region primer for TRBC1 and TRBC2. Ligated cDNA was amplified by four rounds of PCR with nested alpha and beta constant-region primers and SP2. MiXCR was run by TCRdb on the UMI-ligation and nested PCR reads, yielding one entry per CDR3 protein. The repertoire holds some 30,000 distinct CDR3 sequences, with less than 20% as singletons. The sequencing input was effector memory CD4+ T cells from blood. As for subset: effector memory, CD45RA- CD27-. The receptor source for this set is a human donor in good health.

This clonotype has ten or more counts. CDR3 residues: CASTGLAPNEQFF. CDR3 in DNA: TGTGCCAGCACCGGACTAGCACCCAATGAGCAGTTCTTC. The chain is built from TRBV28 and TRBJ2-1; 8 nucleotides line up with TRBD2. The V segment lost 7 bases and the J segment 6 bases; nucleotides outside the gene matches: 5. This CDR3 spans 13 amino acids. The germline V gene has CDR1 MDHEN and CDR2 SYDVKM.

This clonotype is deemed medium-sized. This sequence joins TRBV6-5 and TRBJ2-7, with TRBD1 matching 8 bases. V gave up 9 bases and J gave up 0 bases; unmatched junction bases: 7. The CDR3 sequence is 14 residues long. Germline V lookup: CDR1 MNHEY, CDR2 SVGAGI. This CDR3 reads CASRRGQASYEQYF. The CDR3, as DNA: TGTGCCAGTAGGCGGGGACAGGCCTCCTACGAGCAGTACTTC.

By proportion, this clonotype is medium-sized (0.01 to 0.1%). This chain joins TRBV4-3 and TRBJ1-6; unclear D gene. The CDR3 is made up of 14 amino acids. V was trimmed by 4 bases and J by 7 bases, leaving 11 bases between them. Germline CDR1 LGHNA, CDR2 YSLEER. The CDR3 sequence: CASSRVTGNSPLHF. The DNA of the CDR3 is TGCGCCAGCAGCCGCGTTACGGGGAATTCACCCCTCCACTTT.

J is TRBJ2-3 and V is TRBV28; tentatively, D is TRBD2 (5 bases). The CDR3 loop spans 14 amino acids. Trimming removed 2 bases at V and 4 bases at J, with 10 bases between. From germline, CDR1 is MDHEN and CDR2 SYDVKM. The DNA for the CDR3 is TGTGCCAGCAGTTTAACTGGAGCGGCAGATACGCAGTATTTT. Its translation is CASSLTGAADTQYF.

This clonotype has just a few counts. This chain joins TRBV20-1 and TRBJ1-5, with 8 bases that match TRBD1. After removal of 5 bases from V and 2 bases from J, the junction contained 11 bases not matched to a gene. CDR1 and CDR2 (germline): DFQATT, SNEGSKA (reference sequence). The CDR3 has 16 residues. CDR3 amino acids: CSAPNAGGVGNQPQHF. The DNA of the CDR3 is TGCAGTGCTCCGAATGCAGGGGGCGTGGGCAATCAGCCCCAGCATTTT.

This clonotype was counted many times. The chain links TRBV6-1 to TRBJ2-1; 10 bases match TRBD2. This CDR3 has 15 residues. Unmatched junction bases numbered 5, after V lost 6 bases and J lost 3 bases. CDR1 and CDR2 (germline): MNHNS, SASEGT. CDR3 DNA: TGTGCCAGCAGAGGACTAGCGGACATCTACAATGAGCAGTTCTTC. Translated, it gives CASRGLADIYNEQFF.

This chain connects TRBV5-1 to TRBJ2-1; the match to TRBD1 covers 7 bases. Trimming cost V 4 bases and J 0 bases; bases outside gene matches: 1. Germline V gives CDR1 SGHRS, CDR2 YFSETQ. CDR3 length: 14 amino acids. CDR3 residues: CASSRDSSYNEQFF. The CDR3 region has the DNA TGCGCCAGCAGCCGGGACAGCTCCTACAATGAGCAGTTCTTC.

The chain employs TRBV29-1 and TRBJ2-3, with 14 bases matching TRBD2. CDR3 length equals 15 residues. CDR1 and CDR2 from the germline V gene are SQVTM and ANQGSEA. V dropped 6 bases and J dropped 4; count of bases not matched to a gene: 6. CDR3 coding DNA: TGCAGCGTCTCTGGACTAGCGGGAGGTTCAGATACGCAGTATTTT. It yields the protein CSVSGLAGGSDTQYF.

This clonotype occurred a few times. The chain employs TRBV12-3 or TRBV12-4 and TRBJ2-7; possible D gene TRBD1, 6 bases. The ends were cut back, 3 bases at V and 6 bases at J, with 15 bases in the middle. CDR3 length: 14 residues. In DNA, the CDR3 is TGTGCCAGCAGTTTTGGGACAAGGCTGGTCGAGCAGTACTTC. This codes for CASSFGTRLVEQYF.